The 12 T cell receptor beta chains given below trace back to one sample, sequenced in a study of T cells in Graves' hyperthyroidism and ophthalmopathy. Regions amplified from RNA transcripts were the TCR beta CDR3 regions. HTBI primers were employed in a first-round RT-PCR of the TCR CDR3. One entry per CDR3 protein, called by TCRdb with MiXCR from the multiplex PCR reads. This table holds fewer than 350,000 distinct CDR3 sequences, 15% to 20% found once. Sequenced sample: blood. The receptors derive from a middle-aged woman with Graves' ophthalmopathy.

This clonotype was seen only a few times. CDR3 in DNA: TGTGCCAGCAGTACAGAAATTAACACTGAAGCTTTCTTT. Its translation is CASSTEINTEAFF. The J gene is TRBJ1-1, the V gene TRBV6-1; D is unclear. V was pared by 5 bases and J by 2 bases, with 9 bases between. Germline V gene lookup returns CDR1 MNHNS and CDR2 SASEGT. The CDR3 totals 13 residues.

This clonotype was observed at least ten times. This rearrangement joins TRBV20-1 to TRBJ1-5, with a weak D call TRBD1 (5 bases). CDR1 is DFQATT and CDR2 is SNEGSKA in the germline V gene (reference sequence). Trimming took off 6 bases at V and 2 bases at J, with 14 bases between the two ends. The CDR3 covers 14 residues. DNA for the CDR3: TGCAGTGCAGACCTTCAGGGTGGCAATCAGCCCCAGCATTTT. It yields the protein CSADLQGGNQPQHF.

This clonotype was seen repeatedly, ten times or more. CDR3 residues: CASSTGGIGYTF. DNA of the CDR3: TGTGCCAGCAGTACCGGCGGGATTGGGTACACCTTC. The rearrangement links TRBV28 to TRBJ1-2; D is uncertain. The CDR3 is made up of 12 amino acids. Germline V gives CDR1 MDHEN, CDR2 SYDVKM. V lost 5 bases and J lost 11, with 15 bases in between.

This clonotype was found many times. J is TRBJ1-2 and V is TRBV12-5; D gene unclear. Germline V gene sequence: CDR1 LGHNT, CDR2 FRNRAP. The CDR3 extends over 12 amino acids. V lost 1 base and J lost 4, with 4 bases in between. The CDR3 spells CASGLAPYGYTF. CDR3 in DNA: TGTGCTAGTGGTTTGGCACCCTATGGCTACACCTTC. Supplemented by reference TRBV12-5 and TRBJ1-2, the full variable domain reads DARVTQTPRHKVTEMGQEVTMRCQPILGHNTVFWYRQTMMQGLELLAYFRNRAPLDDSGMPKDRFSAEMPDATLATLKIQPSEPRDSAVYFCASGLAPYGYTFGSGTRLTVV.

This clonotype was seen repeatedly, ten times or more. V gene TRBV10-1 combines with J gene TRBJ2-7; 10 bases map to TRBD2. Germline CDR1 reads WNHNN; CDR2 reads SYGVQD (reference sequence). Unmatched junction bases numbered 12, after V lost 8 bases and J lost 5 bases. The CDR3 runs 15 residues. The CDR3 reads CASSDPTSGNDEQYF. The CDR3 coding sequence is TGCGCCAGCTCCGACCCCACTAGCGGGAACGACGAGCAGTACTTC.

This clonotype was picked up a small number of times. The gene calls are TRBV5-1 and TRBJ2-5; 11 positions agree with TRBD2. The CDR3 is 16 amino acids. V lost 3 bases and J lost 3; bases outside the gene matches: 7. Per germline, CDR1 SGHRS and CDR2 YFSETQ. CDR3 sequence reads: CASSSALAGDKETQYF. The CDR3 DNA follows: TGCGCCAGCAGCTCAGCACTAGCGGGAGATAAAGAGACCCAGTACTTC.

This clonotype has ten or more counts. The chain recombines TRBV12-3 or TRBV12-4 with TRBJ2-1, with TRBD2 matching 8 bases. CDR3 length: 16 amino acids. J was trimmed by 5 bases and V by 2 bases; bases with no gene match: 8. CDR3 DNA: TGTGCCAGCAGTTTAAGGGTACTAGCGGCCAACAATGAGCAGTTCTTC. The encoded protein is CASSLRVLAANNEQFF.

Only one count was recorded for this clonotype. DNA of the CDR3: TGTGCCAGCAGTTACCTCCCGGTCGAGTTGGACACCGGGGAGCTGTTTTTT. It specifies CASSYLPVELDTGELFF. The chain links TRBV6-5 to TRBJ2-2; D is undetermined. CDR1 is MNHEY and CDR2 is SVGAGI in the germline V gene. This CDR3 is built from 17 residues. V dropped 2 bases and J dropped 3 bases, with 16 bases sitting between them.

V and J are TRBV28 and TRBJ2-5, with D perhaps TRBD1 (6 bases). V lost 5 bases and J 4 bases, leaving 20 bases between the germline ends. Germline V lookup: CDR1 MDHEN, CDR2 SYDVKM. The CDR3 runs to 16 residues. The CDR3 DNA reads as TGTGCCAGCAGTACCCGGGACAACCAAGGGTCAGAGACCCAGTACTTC. This translates into CASSTRDNQGSETQYF.

This clonotype has a count of ten or more. This chain uses TRBV27 with TRBJ2-7, with 8 positions matching TRBD1. Trimming cost V 7 bases and J 5 bases; bases outside gene matches: 10. Germline lookup yields CDR1 MNHEY and CDR2 SMNVEV (reference sequence). The CDR3 has 14 residues. CDR3 nucleotide sequence: TGTGCCAGCACTAGGACAGGGAGAAGCGACGAGCAGTACTTC. It is translated as CASTRTGRSDEQYF.

This clonotype has at least ten counts. In nucleotides, the CDR3 is TGCGCCAGCAGCCTCCTGGGTGCCAGGGGTGAAGCTTTCTTT. Its translation: CASSLLGARGEAFF. The rearrangement links TRBV5-1 to TRBJ1-1, with D possibly matching TRBD1 (6 bases). The V gene's germline CDR1 is SGHRS and CDR2 YFSETQ. V was cut by 4 bases and J by 7 bases, with 17 bases left in between. The CDR3 runs 14 residues. The full variable domain, rest sourced from reference TRBV5-1 and TRBJ1-1, is KAGVTQTPRYLIKTRGQQVTLSCSPISGHRSVSWYQQTPGQGLQFLFEYFSETQRNKGNFPGRFSGRQFSNSRSEMNVSTLELGDSALYLCASSLLGARGEAFFGQGTRLTVV.

This clonotype was picked up many times. V gene TRBV15 combines with J gene TRBJ1-3; unclear D gene. This CDR3 region has 17 residues. V was shortened by 0 bases and J by 5 bases, with 17 bases between the two germline ends. Germline values: CDR1 LNHNV, CDR2 YYDKDF (reference sequence). The CDR3 sequence is CATSRDALSLTRNTIYF. The CDR3 coding sequence is TGTGCCACCAGCAGAGACGCACTCTCTCTGACTCGAAACACCATATATTTT.